The 26 T cell receptor beta chains listed next were all sequenced from one sample in a study of T-cell reconstitution after alpha-beta-depleted transplantation in children. The TCRbeta library was prepared with unique molecular identifiers. TCRdb re-called the PCR reads through MiXCR, storing one row per CDR3 protein. Of tens of thousands of distinct CDR3 sequences detected, approximately 4.4% appear once; the ten largest clones hold under 20%. The sample here was PBMCs, mostly from graft donor cells, taken 180 days after TCRalphabeta/CD19-depleted stem cell transplant. The origin of the receptors is a boy in the first two years of life who had a stem cell transplant for acute myeloid leukemia, so the T cells may come from the graft donor.

This clonotype has only a few counts. The V and J genes are TRBV20-1 and TRBJ1-6, with TRBD1 matching 7 bases. V lost 6 bases, J lost 0 bases, and 11 bases stayed unmatched. This CDR3 spans 17 amino acids. The germline gives CDR1 DFQATT, CDR2 SNEGSKA (reference sequence). The CDR3 is CSARGEQGNSYNSPLHF. The CDR3 DNA reads TGCAGTGCCAGGGGCGAACAGGGGAACTCCTATAATTCACCCCTCCACTTT.

This clonotype showed up just a few times. The J gene is TRBJ2-5, the V gene TRBV6-1, with 7 bases that match TRBD2. This CDR3 comprises 15 residues. The junction had 7 bases not matched to a gene; V was cut back by 6 bases and J by 0 bases. Germline V gene data show CDR1 as MNHNS and CDR2 as SASEGT. The CDR3 here is CASSRGVANQETQYF. The CDR3 DNA is TGTGCCAGCAGCCGGGGGGTAGCCAACCAAGAGACCCAGTACTTC.

This clonotype was found many times. J is TRBJ2-7 and V is TRBV7-9; a weak D match, TRBD1 (6 bases). The V and J ends lost 8 bases and 4 bases respectively, with 15 bases between them. Germline-derived CDR1 and CDR2 are SEHNR and FQNEAQ (reference sequence). The CDR3 totals 13 residues. The CDR3: CASGPGQSYEQYV. In DNA, the CDR3 is TGTGCCAGCGGCCCGGGACAAAGTTACGAGCAGTACGTC.

This clonotype has a count of ten or more. This chain joins TRBV4-3 and TRBJ2-1; 14 bases fit TRBD2. This CDR3 has 17 residues. The trim removed 0 bases at V and 9 bases at J, leaving 7 bases unmatched. Germline V gene data show CDR1 as LGHNA and CDR2 as YSLEER. The DNA for the CDR3 is TGCGCCAGCAGCCAAGATATGACTAGCGGGGGGGCATTTGAGCAGTTCTTC. It specifies CASSQDMTSGGAFEQFF.

This clonotype came up many times. The gene calls are TRBV29-1 and TRBJ2-6; D gene ambiguous. V gave up 4 bases and J gave up 0 bases, with 4 bases separating them. The CDR3 runs 13 residues. CDR1 and CDR2 from the germline V gene are SQVTM and ANQGSEA. Here the CDR3 reads CSVAYSGANVLTF. The CDR3 bases are TGCAGCGTTGCGTACTCTGGGGCCAACGTCCTGACTTTC.

This clonotype has a count of ten or more. The chain carries TRBV28 and TRBJ1-5, with D hard to call. The germline V gene encodes CDR1 MDHEN and CDR2 SYDVKM. V lost 2 bases and J 4 bases, leaving 12 bases between the germline ends. The CDR3 runs 15 residues. The CDR3 nucleotides are TGTGCCAGCAGTTTAGGGGATAGGGCGAATCAGCCCCAGCATTTT. It is translated as CASSLGDRANQPQHF.

This clonotype was recorded at least ten times. The chain couples TRBV20-1 to TRBJ1-6, with D possibly being TRBD1 (6 bases). CDR1 is DFQATT and CDR2 is SNEGSKA in the germline V gene (reference sequence). V was pared by 4 bases and J by 10 bases, with 20 bases between. The CDR3 spans 15 residues. This CDR3 is CSATSLGGSNSPLHF. The CDR3, as DNA: TGCAGTGCTACCTCTCTGGGGGGCTCCAACTCACCCCTCCACTTT.

To note about this clonotype: Being one base from a much bigger clone, this may be a read error. This chain connects TRBV7-2 to TRBJ1-1; TRBD1 agrees at 9 bases. Germline V gene data show CDR1 as SGHTA and CDR2 as FQGNSA. J was trimmed by 4 bases and V by 3 bases; bases with no gene match: 12. This CDR3 comprises 17 residues. The CDR3 loop is CASSLGLNRGPGTEAFF. The CDR3 bases are TGTGCCAGCAGCTTGGGATTAAACAGGGGGCCGGGCACTGAAGCTTTCTTT.

This clonotype was counted many times. J is TRBJ2-2 and V is TRBV4-1; tentatively, D is TRBD2 (5 bases). CDR3 length equals 16 residues. Deletions cut 1 base from V and 2 bases from J, with 11 bases between. The germline gives CDR1 MGHRA, CDR2 YSYEKL. The CDR3 spells CASSQVGIANTGELFF. The CDR3 nucleotides are TGCGCCAGCAGCCAAGTCGGGATAGCAAACACCGGGGAGCTGTTTTTT.

This clonotype was seen at least ten times. The CDR3 spells CASRETGGETQYF. In nucleotides, the CDR3 is TGTGCCAGCAGGGAGACAGGGGGAGAGACCCAGTACTTC. The chain recombines TRBV2 with TRBJ2-5; TRBD1 agrees at 9 bases. The CDR3 totals 13 residues. With 6 bases clipped from V and 4 bases from J, the junction kept 3 bases outside the gene matches. CDR1 SNHLY and CDR2 FYNNEI come from the germline V gene.

Concerning this clonotype: Just one base apart from a much larger clone, this may be a read error. The chain carries TRBV5-8 and TRBJ2-7, with TRBD1 identical over 10 bases. Germline CDR1 SGHTS, CDR2 YDEGEE. There are 14 residues in the CDR3. Here the CDR3 reads CASSRDRGRDEQHF. The CDR3 bases are TGTGCCAGCAGCCGGGACAGGGGTCGCGACGAGCAGCACTTC.

This clonotype was counted many times. The chain recombines TRBV7-2 with TRBJ2-3, with 9 positions matching TRBD2. V trimming: 7 bases; J trimming: 0 bases; junction bases outside the gene matches: 5. The germline gives CDR1 SGHTA, CDR2 FQGNSA. CDR3 length: 15 amino acids. The CDR3 sequence: CASTPAGGSTDTQYF. CDR3 sequence (DNA): TGTGCCAGCACCCCGGCGGGGGGGAGCACAGATACGCAGTATTTT.

With regard to this clonotype: With a much larger clone just one base away, this may be a read error. The V and J genes are TRBV7-3 and TRBJ2-3, with D uncertain. The CDR3 has 13 amino acids. The V gene lost 0 bases and the J gene lost 6 bases, with 7 bases spanning the gap. Per germline, CDR1 SGHTA and CDR2 FQGTGA. CDR3 sequence: CASSLTLRDTQYF. The CDR3, as DNA: TGTGCCAGCAGCTTAACCCTGCGGGATACGCAGTATTTT.

This clonotype was found many times. The genes are TRBV5-1 and TRBJ2-5; 8 bases map to TRBD1. Per the germline V gene, CDR1 is SGHRS and CDR2 is YFSETQ. The V gene end was trimmed by 2 bases and the J gene end by 3 bases; junction bases not matched to a gene: 3. CDR3 length equals 14 residues. The DNA of the CDR3 is TGCGCCAGCAGCTTCGGACAGGGAGAAGAGACCCAGTACTTC. It codes for CASSFGQGEETQYF.

The table lists this clonotype with many counts. The chain uses TRBV19 and TRBJ1-1; 10 positions agree with TRBD1. Losses at the gene ends were 2 bases for V and 3 bases for J; bases not matched to a gene: 6. CDR1 is LNHDA and CDR2 is SQIVND in the germline V gene (reference sequence). This CDR3 spans 16 amino acids. The CDR3 DNA sequence: TGTGCCAGTAGTATACGGGACAGGGGAGTTGACACTGAAGCTTTCTTT. It specifies CASSIRDRGVDTEAFF.

This clonotype was seen repeatedly, ten times or more. This chain connects TRBV12-3 or TRBV12-4 to TRBJ2-1; perhaps TRBD2 as D (5 bases). The V and J ends lost 2 bases and 3 bases respectively, with 11 bases between them. This CDR3 has 15 amino acids. CDR3 amino acids: CASSLPRTDYNEQFF. The DNA of the CDR3 is TGTGCCAGCAGTTTACCGAGGACTGACTACAATGAGCAGTTCTTC.

This clonotype has at least ten counts. J is TRBJ2-1 and V is TRBV7-8; D is ambiguous. The germline V gene encodes CDR1 SGHVS and CDR2 FQNEAQ. CDR3 length equals 15 residues. Between the trimmed V and J ends, which lost 2 bases and 0 bases, there was a span of 8 bases. The CDR3 sequence is CASSLLDLSYNEQFF. The DNA of the CDR3 is TGTGCCAGCAGCTTATTAGATCTCTCCTACAATGAGCAGTTCTTC.

This clonotype was seen many times. The rearrangement joins TRBV20-1 to TRBJ2-3; 11 positions match TRBD1. The V segment lost 3 bases and the J segment 3 bases; nucleotides outside the gene matches: 14. CDR1 and CDR2 (germline): DFQATT, SNEGSKA (reference sequence). CDR3 length equals 18 residues. The DNA for the CDR3 is TGCAGTGCTAGTGGGACAGGGGGAAGGTTGCTGAGAACAGATACGCAGTATTTT. Translated, it gives CSASGTGGRLLRTDTQYF.

This clonotype was detected many times. The chain uses TRBV2 and TRBJ2-1; D is perhaps TRBD1 (5 bases). This CDR3 region has 14 residues. Germline values: CDR1 SNHLY, CDR2 FYNNEI. V lost 8 bases to trimming and J lost 5 bases, with 16 bases between them. The CDR3 DNA reads as TGTGCCAGCGTGCCCTATAAGGGGCACAATGAGCAGTTCTTC. Protein: CASVPYKGHNEQFF.

This clonotype was seen repeatedly, ten times or more. The V gene is TRBV6-5, the J gene TRBJ1-1; D is undetermined. Between the trimmed V and J ends, which lost 7 bases and 1 base, there was a span of 4 bases. CDR1 and CDR2 from the germline V gene are MNHEY and SVGAGI. This CDR3 region has 11 residues. CDR3 amino acids: CASIRNTEAFF. CDR3 DNA: TGTGCCAGCATCCGGAACACTGAAGCTTTCTTT.

This clonotype has at least ten counts. The genes are TRBV19 and TRBJ1-5; no clear D gene. Trimming took off 7 bases at V and 2 bases at J, with 15 bases between the two ends. Germline CDR1 LNHDA, CDR2 SQIVND (reference sequence). The CDR3 loop spans 15 amino acids. CDR3 DNA sequence: TGTGCCAGTACCGATAGACCAAGGGGCAATCAGCCCCAGCATTTT. It yields the protein CASTDRPRGNQPQHF.

This clonotype appeared many times. V usage is TRBV20-1 and J usage is TRBJ1-4; weak D call: TRBD1 (6 bases). Germline CDR1 and CDR2: DFQATT and SNEGSKA (reference sequence). The CDR3 spans 20 residues. V dropped 5 bases and J dropped 7 bases, with 35 bases sitting between them. CDR3 in amino acids: CSARALLKQGQRGVGEKLFF. Written as DNA, the CDR3 is TGCAGTGCTCGAGCACTTCTTAAGCAGGGGCAACGAGGGGTTGGTGAAAAACTGTTTTTT.

This clonotype was seen repeatedly, ten times or more. This rearrangement joins TRBV4-3 to TRBJ2-7, with TRBD1 matching 7 bases. CDR1 is LGHNA, CDR2 YSLEER, per germline. Trimming at V came to 0 bases and at J to 3 bases, leaving 5 bases not matched to a gene. The CDR3 spans 15 residues. CDR3 nucleotides: TGCGCCAGCAGCCAAGATAGACAGGGATACTACGAGCAGTACTTC. Translated: CASSQDRQGYYEQYF.

The table lists this clonotype with many counts. The chain is built from TRBV11-3 and TRBJ2-7, with D unresolved. V was pared by 2 bases and J by 5 bases, with 7 bases between. The CDR3 is 12 amino acids. Per germline, CDR1 SGHNT and CDR2 YENEEA. Here the CDR3 DNA reads TGTGCCAGCAGCTTAAACAAAAACGAGCAGTACTTC. Translation: CASSLNKNEQYF.

In its sample, this clonotype was seen a few times. The chain couples TRBV19 to TRBJ2-1; 16 bases fit TRBD2. The CDR3 is 19 amino acids. The germline V gene has CDR1 LNHDA and CDR2 SQIVND (reference sequence). Trimming took 5 bases from V and 2 from J; bases not matched to a gene: 9. For the CDR3, the DNA is TGTGCCAGTAGTTCGCCGGGACTAGCGGGGGGGTTGGCCTACAATGAGCAGTTCTTC. Its protein product is CASSSPGLAGGLAYNEQFF.

This clonotype was detected many times. The chain is built from TRBV12-3 or TRBV12-4 and TRBJ2-3; no clear D gene. V lost 8 bases and J lost 1, with 16 bases in between. The CDR3 consists of 15 residues. CDR3 nucleotide sequence: TGTGCCAGCCAGAAAAAGATAGTAGGCACAGATACGCAGTATTTT. It encodes CASQKKIVGTDTQYF.